This T cell receptor (beta chain) was captured in a study of cytomegalovirus exposure and HLA in healthy donors. The study, taken as a whole, reports: The study recorded over 150 TCR beta chains that were cytomegalovirus-associated.

About this clone: Its antigen remains unknown.

PCR was performed using 60 Vbeta and 13 Jbeta primers. Data came from immunoSEQ multiplex PCR; TCRdb stores just in-frame clones and leaves some out. The profile shows some 100,000 clones, 76% of them singletons. Sequencing was done on a sample of PBMCs. The receptor was isolated from a man in his forties or fifties in good health and CMV-seronegative.

The CDR3: CAISESGTGGGSPLHF. For the CDR3, the DNA is TGTGCCATCAGTGAGTCCGGGACAGGGGGCGGGTCACCCCTCCACTTT. This chain links TRBV10-3 with TRBJ1-6, with 12 positions matching TRBD1. There are 16 residues in the CDR3. Germline CDR1 is ENHRY and CDR2 is SYGVKD. V lost 0 bases to trimming and J lost 10 bases; unmatched junction nucleotides: 4.